These 20 T cell receptor beta chains share one sample of origin, sequenced in a study of cytomegalovirus exposure and HLA in healthy donors. With 60 Vbeta and 13 Jbeta primers, the PCR was carried out. Profiling relied on immunoSEQ multiplex PCR, and the TCRdb table lists in-frame clones only, not all of them. This table holds approximately 95,000 clones, under 85% found once. Sample: PBMCs. These receptor sequences come from a woman aged 40 to 50 in good health and CMV-seropositive.

The sample holds a few counts of this clone. The chain is built from TRBV5-4 and TRBJ1-2; D ambiguous. V was shortened by 4 bases and J by 0 bases, with 10 bases between the two germline ends. The V gene's germline CDR1 is SGHNT and CDR2 YYREEE (reference sequence). This CDR3 has 14 residues. CDR3 sequence (DNA): TGTGCCAGCAGCGTGGTAAAATCTAACTATGGCTACACCTTC. Its protein is CASSVVKSNYGYTF.

J is TRBJ1-2 and V is TRBV11-3; 7 bases line up with TRBD1. Germline V gives CDR1 SGHNT, CDR2 YENEEA. The CDR3 has 13 residues. Losses at the gene ends were 5 bases for V and 5 bases for J; bases not matched to a gene: 5. The CDR3 sequence is CASSAMTGYGYTF. The CDR3 DNA reads as TGTGCCAGCAGCGCAATGACAGGGTATGGCTACACCTTC.

This clone turned up a few times. The chain has TRBV7-8 and TRBJ1-1; D is possibly TRBD1 (5 bases). The CDR3 is 15 residues long. The germline gives CDR1 SGHVS, CDR2 FQNEAQ. V was pared by 2 bases and J by 0 bases, with 10 bases between. CDR3 nucleotide sequence: TGTGCCAGCAGCTTATGGGGGGTGTTGAACACTGAAGCTTTCTTT. It encodes CASSLWGVLNTEAFF.

The rearrangement joins TRBV10-3 to TRBJ2-7, with 10 bases fitting TRBD2. V was clipped by 4 bases and J by 0 bases; unmatched bases: 3. The CDR3 sequence is 15 residues long. Per the germline V gene, CDR1 is ENHRY and CDR2 is SYGVKD. CDR3 nucleotides: TGTGCCATCAGTGTAGGGACTAGCGACTCCTACGAGCAGTACTTC. This translates into CAISVGTSDSYEQYF.

The CDR3 loop reads CASANRDRAAYEQYF. In DNA form, the CDR3 reads TGTGCCAGTGCAAACCGGGACAGGGCTGCCTACGAGCAGTACTTC. The chain has TRBV19 and TRBJ2-5; TRBD1 aligns across 9 bases. The J call may be mistaken, given a closer DNA end match to TRBJ2-7. This CDR3 region has 15 residues. Germline values: CDR1 LNHDA, CDR2 SQIVND (reference sequence).

Points on this clone: The junction differs from germline at one of its ends, possibly a read error. J is TRBJ1-5 and V is TRBV27; D is unresolved. This CDR3 has 15 amino acids. Germline V CDR1 and CDR2: MNHEY, SMNVEV (reference sequence). The CDR3 DNA is TGTGCCAGCAGTTTAAGCGTGACGCGTAATCAGCCCCACCATTTT. The encoded protein is CASSLSVTRNQPHHF.

This clone occurred a few times. The V call is TRBV11-3, the J call TRBJ2-1; 11 positions match TRBD2. V lost 2 bases to trimming and J lost 9 bases; unmatched junction nucleotides: 6. The CDR3 is 15 residues long. Germline assignment: CDR1 SGHNT and CDR2 YENEEA. The CDR3 here is CASSLTTSGTGEQFF. DNA for the CDR3: TGTGCCAGCAGCTTAACGACTAGCGGGACTGGTGAGCAGTTCTTC.

This clone was detected once. The chain combines TRBV18 with TRBJ2-2; D is undetermined. The CDR3 length is 14 residues. Germline-derived CDR1 and CDR2 are KGHSH and LQKENI. V was pared by 6 bases and J by 4 bases, with 12 bases between. CDR3 region: CASSQALSTGELFF. The DNA for the CDR3 is TGTGCCAGCTCCCAGGCTTTGTCCACCGGGGAGCTGTTTTTT. The entire variable domain, with the rest obtained from reference TRBV18 and TRBJ2-2, is as follows: NAGVMQNPRHLVRRRGQEARLRCSPMKGHSHVYWYRQLPEEGLKFMVYLQKENIIDESGMPKERFSAEFPKEGPSILRIQQVVRGDSAAYFCASSQALSTGELFFGEGSRLTVL.

The V and J genes are TRBV18 and TRBJ2-7; no clear D gene. V was trimmed by 0 bases and J by 9 bases, leaving 12 bases between them. The CDR3 has 13 amino acids. Germline CDR1 is KGHSH and CDR2 is LQKENI. CDR3 sequence reads: CASSPPVPSGQYF. The DNA of the CDR3 is TGTGCCAGCTCACCACCGGTGCCCTCCGGGCAGTACTTC.

This chain connects TRBV7-3 to TRBJ2-1, with 8 bases that match TRBD1. The J segment lost 9 bases and the V segment lost 3 bases, leaving 10 bases of the junction unmatched. The CDR3 loop spans 15 amino acids. Germline values: CDR1 SGHTA, CDR2 FQGTGA. The CDR3 loop is CASSFATTGVAEQFF. CDR3 bases: TGTGCCAGCAGCTTTGCAACGACAGGGGTGGCTGAGCAGTTCTTC.

The V gene is TRBV7-8, the J gene TRBJ1-1; D possibly corresponds to TRBD1 (5 bases). The CDR3 is 13 residues long. Per germline, CDR1 SGHVS and CDR2 FQNEAQ. The ends were cut back, 1 base at V and 4 bases at J, with 7 bases in the middle. Here the CDR3 DNA reads TGTGCCAGCAGCTTAGTAGGGGTCACTGAAGCTTTCTTT. Translation: CASSLVGVTEAFF.

This chain connects TRBV19 to TRBJ1-2, with 7 bases lining up with TRBD1. V lost 7 bases, J lost 5 bases, and 13 bases stayed unmatched. Germline CDR1 is LNHDA and CDR2 is SQIVND (reference sequence). CDR3 size: 15 residues. CDR3 sequence reads: CASTLTLRQGYGYTF. DNA of the CDR3: TGTGCCAGTACCTTAACCTTAAGACAGGGTTATGGCTACACCTTC.

CDR3 protein: CASSTQGEDYETQYF. As DNA, the CDR3 is TGCGCCAGCAGTACCCAGGGGGAGGATTACGAGACCCAGTACTTC. The chain combines TRBV10-1 with TRBJ2-5; a possible D gene is TRBD1 (7 bases). Germline V gene data show CDR1 as WNHNN and CDR2 as SYGVQD (reference sequence). This CDR3 is 15 amino acids long. V was trimmed by 5 bases and J by 5 bases, leaving 18 bases between them.

The chain joins TRBV11-3 to TRBJ1-2; D possibly corresponds to TRBD1 (6 bases). Germline CDR1 SGHNT, CDR2 YENEEA. This CDR3 has 12 amino acids. Trimming stripped 6 bases from V and 6 bases from J, with 11 bases between. The CDR3 reads CASRSRTDGYTF. The DNA of the CDR3 is TGTGCCAGCAGATCCCGGACAGATGGCTACACCTTC.

This clone appeared once. This rearrangement joins TRBV7-9 to TRBJ2-7, with 8 bases lining up with TRBD1. With V trimmed by 4 bases and J by 1 base, 9 bases remained unmatched. Germline V gives CDR1 SEHNR, CDR2 FQNEAQ (reference sequence). CDR3 length: 16 amino acids. CDR3 protein: CASSSAPGTGSYEQYF. In DNA form, the CDR3 reads TGTGCCAGCAGCTCAGCGCCCGGGACAGGTTCCTACGAGCAGTACTTC.

The chain is built from TRBV7-3 and TRBJ2-2, with TRBD2 identical over 12 bases. The CDR3 has 16 amino acids. Losses at the gene ends were 5 bases for V and 5 bases for J; bases not matched to a gene: 6. In germline, CDR1 is SGHTA, CDR2 FQGTGA. CDR3 loop: CASSPTSGSGTGELFF. CDR3 coding DNA: TGTGCCAGCAGCCCGACTAGCGGGAGCGGGACCGGGGAGCTGTTTTTT.

This clone has only one observation. V and J are TRBV19 and TRBJ2-1, with TRBD1 matching over 8 bases. Germline V gene data show CDR1 as LNHDA and CDR2 as SQIVND (reference sequence). The ends lost 2 bases at V and 0 bases at J; junction bases unmatched: 3. The CDR3 loop spans 16 amino acids. In DNA, the CDR3 is TGTGCCAGTAGTATACAGGGGGCCCTCTCCTACAATGAGCAGTTCTTC. It specifies CASSIQGALSYNEQFF.

This clone was seen just once. The V gene is TRBV11-2, the J gene TRBJ2-3; D not resolved. The CDR3 is made up of 11 amino acids. V gave up 4 bases and J gave up 7 bases, with 6 bases separating them. Germline V gene sequence: CDR1 SGHAT, CDR2 FQNNGV. This CDR3 reads CASSSTYTQYF. The CDR3 region has the DNA TGTGCCAGCAGCTCGACTTATACGCAGTATTTT.

CDR3 protein: CASSSPGNWNGYTF. The CDR3 bases are TGTGCCAGCAGTTCCCCCGGGAACTGGAATGGCTACACCTTC. The chain recombines TRBV28 with TRBJ1-2; no clear D gene. Trimming took off 4 bases at V and 6 bases at J, with 15 bases between the two ends. This CDR3 is built from 14 residues. Germline loops: CDR1 MDHEN, CDR2 SYDVKM.

This clone has only a few counts. This chain links TRBV30 with TRBJ2-1, with 9 bases aligning to TRBD2. Trimming cost V 0 bases and J 8 bases; bases outside gene matches: 8. Germline-derived CDR1 and CDR2 are GTSNPN and SVGIG (reference sequence). This CDR3 has 15 amino acids. CDR3 sequence reads: CAWSVGASGNDEQFF. CDR3 coding DNA: TGTGCCTGGAGTGTAGGGGCTAGCGGGAACGATGAGCAGTTCTTC.